This T cell receptor beta chain was observed in a study of OX40 agonist ivuxolimab in advanced cancers. Across the whole study: The dose-escalation group included hepatocellular carcinoma, melanoma, renal cell carcinoma and head and neck cancer. Cohort: roughly 79% men, mean age about 60, aged about 23 to 80. Partial responses occurred in Three dose-escalation patients, one with hepatocellular carcinoma and two with cutaneous melanoma.

Trimming took off 4 bases at V and 5 bases at J, with 12 bases between the two ends. There are 14 residues in the CDR3. Germline CDR1 and CDR2: SGHRS and YFSETQ. Autoimmune disease history or systemic immunosuppression was exclusionary. The assay was immunoSEQ multiplex PCR, and TCRdb's table has in-frame clones only and misses some. The sample has over 70,000 clones; 86% are singletons. The rearrangement uses TRBV5-1 and TRBJ2-2; no clear D. The sequencing here drew on CD4+ or CD8+ T cells sorted from blood, taken in a trial of the OX40 agonist ivuxolimab. The receptor's source is an adult with an advanced solid tumor such as melanoma, head and neck, liver or kidney cancer. The CDR3: CASSTVDNTGELFF. The DNA for the CDR3 is TGCGCCAGCAGCACGGTCGACAATACCGGGGAGCTGTTTTTT.